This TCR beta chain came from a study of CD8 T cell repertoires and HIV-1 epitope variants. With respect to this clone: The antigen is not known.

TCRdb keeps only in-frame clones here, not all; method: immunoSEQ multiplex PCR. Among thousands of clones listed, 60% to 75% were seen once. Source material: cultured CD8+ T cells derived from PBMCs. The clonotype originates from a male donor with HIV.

The CDR3 region has the DNA TGTGCCAGCAGCCAAGGGTCAGGCCAGGGGGATGGCTACACCTTC. It translates to CASSQGSGQGDGYTF. This chain connects TRBV7-8 to TRBJ1-2; 7 bases map to TRBD1. This CDR3 comprises 15 residues. Looked up from germline, CDR1 is SGHVS and CDR2 is FQNEAQ. The J segment lost 6 bases and the V segment lost 5 bases, leaving 12 bases of the junction unmatched.